This T cell receptor (beta chain) comes out of a study of blood T cell repertoires in COVID-19. The overall study: The United States, Italy and Spain were the sources of the acute and convalescent COVID-19 samples. Sample material is recorded as cDNA or gDNA derived from T cells, B-cell-depleted T cells, or PBMCs.

V was pared by 3 bases and J by 7 bases, with 25 bases between. CDR1 and CDR2 (germline): KGHSH, LQKENI. The CDR3 consists of 18 residues. Original analysis: Estimation of nucleated cell counts relied on the amplification of reference gene primers. Sequencing used immunoSEQ multiplex PCR; TCRdb keeps in-frame clones, though not all of them. V, J and clone size derive from that table, while D and trimming were established from the DNA sequence. The sample holds tens of thousands of clones, about four fifths seen once. Material: peripheral blood. The chain employs TRBV18 and TRBJ2-1, with D perhaps matching TRBD2 (7 bases). The TCR was taken from a man in his forties or fifties with active COVID-19. CDR3 amino acids: CASSPSSGGSGASNEQFF. For the CDR3, the DNA is TGTGCCAGCTCACCGTCTTCGGGGGGCAGTGGGGCCTCTAATGAGCAGTTCTTC.